The 30 T cell receptor beta chains below come from one sample, sequenced in a study of tissue T cells after allogeneic stem cell transplantation. Some clones are missing from TCRdb's copy, which holds only in-frame ones; the method was immunoSEQ multiplex PCR. The data contain around 5,700 clones, roughly 50% of them singletons. Noted time point: mouse harvest day 7 after allogeneic transplant. Each mouse received 10^7 T-cell-depleted marrow cells plus 10^6 splenic CD5+ T cells by tail vein. Source material: gut tissue. These TCRs come from a female BALB/c mouse given C57BL/6 T cells with graft-versus-host disease after an allogeneic hematopoietic cell transplant.

With regard to this clone: Each gene name is a mouse one. The read terminates 1 residue before the CDR3 end, so the remaining end is supplied by the germline J gene. The J gene is TRBJ2-5, the V gene TRBV3; 11 bases fit TRBD2. There are 15 residues in the CDR3. Germline CDR1 and CDR2: SNHLY and FYNGKV (reference sequence). The trim removed 3 bases at V and 8 bases at J, leaving 7 bases unmatched. CDR3 sequence reads: CASSLNWGGAGTQYF. Partial CDR3 DNA: TGTGCCAGCAGCTTGAACTGGGGGGGCGCGGGCACCCAGTAC.

Concerning this clone: Mouse gene names apply. Sequencing ends 1 residue short of the CDR3 end; the germline J gene provides the rest. The V and J genes are TRBV13-3 and TRBJ2-1, with 8 bases identical to TRBD2. V lost 2 bases, J lost 2 bases, and 0 bases stayed unmatched. This CDR3 spans 14 amino acids. From germline, CDR1 is NNHDY and CDR2 SYVADS. The sequenced CDR3 bases are TGTGCCAGCAGTGACTGGGGGGACTATGCTGAGCAGTTC. It is translated as CASSDWGDYAEQF. In full, the CDR3 reads CASSDWGDYAEQFF.

This clone was counted a few times. Here the gene names and germline are mouse. The read ends 1 residue before the CDR3 terminus; that terminus is restored from the germline J gene. The chain is built from TRBV3 and TRBJ2-4; TRBD2 aligns across 10 bases. Germline V gene sequence: CDR1 SNHLY, CDR2 FYNGKV (reference sequence). After removal of 2 bases from V and 0 bases from J, the junction contained 2 bases not matched to a gene. The CDR3 runs 16 residues. The CDR3 loop is CASSLRTGGSQNTLYF. The CDR3 DNA, read in part, is TGTGCCAGCAGCTTAAGGACTGGGGGTAGTCAAAACACCTTGTAC.

Details on this clone: Any gene name here is a mouse gene name. Read sequence stops 1 residue before the CDR3 end, and the germline J gene provides the missing end. V and J are TRBV26 and TRBJ2-2; D uncertain. The CDR3 is 12 residues long. CDR1 is KGHPV, CDR2 FQNQEV, per germline (reference sequence). V was pared by 6 bases and J by 3 bases, with 5 bases between. The covered CDR3 bases are TGTGCCAGCAGGACATACACCGGGCAGCTCTAC. Translating gives CASRTYTGQLY. The entire CDR3 is CASRTYTGQLYF.

This clone was recorded a few times. Gene names and germline match the mouse. The sequence runs out 1 residue before the end of the CDR3; the remainder is reconstructed from the germline J gene. The chain recombines TRBV17 with TRBJ2-7, with TRBD2 identical over 9 bases. The ends lost 4 bases at V and 4 bases at J; junction bases unmatched: 5. This CDR3 is built from 14 residues. CDR1 MNHDT and CDR2 YYDKIL come from the germline V gene. The CDR3: CASSNWGATYEQYF. The sequenced part of the CDR3 DNA is TGTGCTAGCAGTAACTGGGGGGCCACTTATGAACAGTAC.

Concerning this clone itself: Germline and genes: mouse. Read coverage stops 1 residue before the CDR3 terminus; the germline J gene supplies the remainder. The chain uses TRBV3 and TRBJ1-1; D might be TRBD1 (5 bases). V lost 4 bases to trimming and J lost 0 bases, with 6 bases between them. This CDR3 has 13 residues. Germline loops: CDR1 SNHLY, CDR2 FYNGKV (reference sequence). The part of the CDR3 DNA that was read is TGTGCCAGCAGCTCGACAGCAAACACAGAAGTCTTC. As protein: CASSSTANTEVF. The entire CDR3 reads CASSSTANTEVFF.

This clone came up once. Gene names are mouse gene names. The read falls 1 residue short of the CDR3 end, and the missing part is taken from the germline J gene. V usage is TRBV3 and J usage is TRBJ1-1, with 7 bases aligning to TRBD1. J gave up 4 bases and V 4 bases, and 3 bases lay outside the gene matches. Germline CDR1 is SNHLY and CDR2 is FYNGKV (reference sequence). The CDR3 is made up of 13 amino acids. CDR3 protein: CASSSDRATEVFF. CDR3 DNA, as far as it was read: TGTGCCAGCAGCTCAGACAGGGCCACAGAAGTCTTC.

About this clone: Mouse germline and gene names are used. Read sequence stops 1 residue before the CDR3 end, and the germline J gene provides the missing end. Within the sample, other DNA sequences also encode this same CDR3. V is TRBV24 and J is TRBJ2-4, with TRBD2 matching over 9 bases. J gave up 3 bases and V 0 bases, and 1 base lay outside the gene matches. CDR3 size: 15 residues. The germline V gene has CDR1 KGHTA and CDR2 FRNEEI. CDR3 DNA, as far as it was read: TGTGCCAGCAGTCTGTATTGGGGGGGCCAAAACACCTTGTAC. It encodes CASSLYWGGQNTLY. The whole CDR3 reads CASSLYWGGQNTLYF.

This clone was observed a few times. The genes and germline here are from mouse. The CDR3 extends 1 residue past the end of the read, so its final part is completed from the germline J gene. This chain joins TRBV26 and TRBJ2-5, with D perhaps matching TRBD2 (6 bases). The germline V and J ends were trimmed by 4 bases and 2 bases, with 10 bases remaining between them. The CDR3 is 14 residues long. The germline CDR1 and CDR2 sequences are KGHPV and FQNQEV (reference sequence). This chain's CDR3 is CASSPLGSQDTQYF. The part of the CDR3 DNA that was read is TGTGCCAGCAGTCCTCTGGGGTCCCAAGACACCCAGTAC.

Points on this clone: The listed genes are named as in mouse. The read finishes 1 residue shy of the CDR3 end, and the germline J gene is used to complete it. V usage is TRBV20 and J usage is TRBJ2-7, with 7 bases identical to TRBD2. Looked up from germline, CDR1 is GFQATS and CDR2 is STVNSAI. The CDR3 covers 14 residues. The V segment lost 0 bases and the J segment 0 bases; nucleotides outside the gene matches: 2. Partial CDR3 DNA: TGTGGTGCTAGGGACTGGGGGAGCTCCTATGAACAGTAC. The encoded protein is CGARDWGSSYEQY. The whole CDR3 sequence reads CGARDWGSSYEQYF.

As concerns this clone: Gene names and germline match the mouse. The CDR3 extends 1 residue past the end of the read, so its final part is completed from the germline J gene. V and J are TRBV13-3 and TRBJ1-1; D possibly corresponds to TRBD1 (5 bases). V shed 4 bases and J shed 3 bases, with 10 bases lying between them. This CDR3 contains 13 residues. Germline V CDR1 and CDR2: NNHDY, SYVADS. The sequenced part of the CDR3 DNA is TGTGCCAGCAGTCCTCAGGGATACACAGAAGTCTTC. Residues: CASSPQGYTEVF. The CDR3 in full is CASSPQGYTEVFF.

The sample holds a few counts of this clone. Gene names refer to mouse genes. The read terminates 1 residue before the CDR3 end, so the remaining end is supplied by the germline J gene. V usage is TRBV12-2 and J usage is TRBJ2-5; 12 positions match TRBD2. This CDR3 region has 14 residues. The junction had 3 bases not matched to a gene; V was cut back by 3 bases and J by 6 bases. Per germline, CDR1 SGHLS and CDR2 HYDKME. CDR3 DNA, as far as it was read: TGTGCCAGCTCTGGGACTGGGGGGTGGGACACCCAGTAC. Translation gives CASSGTGGWDTQY. The full CDR3 protein is CASSGTGGWDTQYF. Looking up the rest from reference TRBV12-2 and TRBJ2-5 gives the full variable domain: NSGVVQSPRYIIKGKGERSILKCIPISGHLSVAWYQQTQGQELKFFIQHYDKMERDKGNLPSRFSVQQFDDYHSEMNMSALELEDSAVYFCASSGTGGWDTQYFGPGTRLLVL.

Remarks on this clone: Mouse names are used for the genes. The CDR3 end falls 1 residue outside the read, so it is completed with the germline J gene. The V and J genes are TRBV26 and TRBJ2-5; TRBD2 aligns across 7 bases. CDR3 length: 14 residues. Germline-derived CDR1 and CDR2 are KGHPV and FQNQEV (reference sequence). Trimming cost V 6 bases and J 2 bases; bases outside gene matches: 5. CDR3 amino acids: CASRNWGGQDTQYF. CDR3 DNA, as far as it was read: TGTGCCAGCAGAAACTGGGGAGGCCAAGACACCCAGTAC.

With respect to this clone: Gene names are mouse gene names. The read finishes 1 residue shy of the CDR3 end, and the germline J gene is used to complete it. The chain uses TRBV26 and TRBJ2-7, with 8 positions matching TRBD2. The CDR3 sequence is 15 residues long. The J segment lost 2 bases and the V segment lost 6 bases, leaving 9 bases of the junction unmatched. Germline V gene data show CDR1 as KGHPV and CDR2 as FQNQEV (reference sequence). The CDR3 region is CASRRVGTGPYEQYF. The CDR3 DNA, read in part, is TGTGCCAGCAGGCGTGTCGGGACTGGCCCCTATGAACAGTAC.

About this clone: The listed genes are named as in mouse. The read stops 1 residue short of the end of the CDR3; the missing end is completed from the germline J gene. V gene TRBV29 combines with J gene TRBJ1-3; D gene ambiguous. With 3 bases removed from V and 0 bases from J, the gap between germline ends came to 6 bases. The CDR3 length is 14 residues. Germline CDR1 and CDR2: MSHET and SYDVDS. The part of the CDR3 DNA that was read is TGTGCTAGCAGTTTCCCATATTCTGGAAATACGCTCTAT. Translated, it gives CASSFPYSGNTLY. The complete CDR3 protein is CASSFPYSGNTLYF.

This clone showed up just a few times. Gene names and germline refer to mouse. The read is 1 residue too short to cover the CDR3 end, so that end is filled in from the germline J gene. The chain combines TRBV3 with TRBJ1-3, with TRBD1 matching 8 bases. The germline V gene encodes CDR1 SNHLY and CDR2 FYNGKV (reference sequence). The CDR3 sequence is 14 residues long. Losses at the gene ends were 7 bases for V and 2 bases for J; bases not matched to a gene: 4. Here the CDR3 reads CASNQQGAGNTLYF. CDR3 bases read: TGTGCCAGCAACCAACAGGGGGCTGGAAATACGCTCTAT.

Points on this clone: Mouse germline and gene names are used. The read terminates 1 residue before the CDR3 end, so the remaining end is supplied by the germline J gene. The chain joins TRBV26 to TRBJ2-3, with unresolved D. The V gene lost 2 bases and the J gene lost 0 bases, with 6 bases spanning the gap. The germline CDR1 and CDR2 sequences are KGHPV and FQNQEV (reference sequence). The CDR3 contains 14 residues. The sequenced part of the CDR3 DNA is TGTGCCAGCAGTCTGCAGACTAGTGCAGAAACGCTGTAT. Protein sequence: CASSLQTSAETLY. The whole CDR3 protein reads CASSLQTSAETLYF.

Notes on this clone: The genes and germline here are from mouse. The missing CDR3 end, 1 residue past where the read stops, is filled in from the germline J gene. This chain links TRBV19 with TRBJ1-6; the match to TRBD1 covers 12 bases. TRBJ1-6 is marked as an open reading frame, function uncertain. Germline values: CDR1 FNHDT, CDR2 SITEND (reference sequence). With 4 bases clipped from V and 7 bases from J, the junction kept 3 bases outside the gene matches. The CDR3 spans 15 residues. The CDR3 bases that were read are TGTGCCAGCAGTTGGGGACAGGGGGCCAATTCGCCCCTCTAC. Protein product: CASSWGQGANSPLY. The CDR3 as a whole reads CASSWGQGANSPLYF.

On this clone itself: These gene names are mouse names. The read finishes 1 residue shy of the CDR3 end, and the germline J gene is used to complete it. The rearrangement links TRBV26 to TRBJ1-1; 9 nucleotides align to TRBD1. J was trimmed by 1 base and V by 8 bases; bases with no gene match: 5. The CDR3 contains 14 residues. The germline CDR1 and CDR2 sequences are KGHPV and FQNQEV (reference sequence). This CDR3 is CASSQGARNTEVFF. CDR3 bases read: TGTGCCAGCTCACAGGGGGCGCGAAACACAGAAGTCTTC.

As for this clone: Gene labels here are mouse ones. The read terminates 1 residue ahead of where the CDR3 ends, so the germline J gene completes it. The chain is built from TRBV16 and TRBJ2-1, with D possibly TRBD1 on 6 matching bases. The CDR3 sequence is 15 residues long. CDR1 is SGHSA and CDR2 is FRNQAP in the germline V gene. Trimming took 5 bases from V and 0 from J, leaving 11 bases between them. CDR3 DNA, as far as it was read: TGTGCAAGCAGCACCCGGGACAATAACTATGCTGAGCAGTTC. As protein: CASSTRDNNYAEQF. The CDR3, in full, reads CASSTRDNNYAEQFF.

Notes on this clone: Genes here carry mouse names. The read halts 1 residue ahead of the CDR3 end, with the missing end drawn from the germline J gene. This specimen includes other DNA sequences encoding the same CDR3. The V and J genes are TRBV3 and TRBJ2-4, with TRBD2 matching 10 bases. V lost 6 bases, J lost 4 bases, and 4 bases stayed unmatched. Germline V lookup: CDR1 SNHLY, CDR2 FYNGKV (reference sequence). The CDR3 is 14 amino acids. The covered CDR3 bases are TGTGCCAGCAGTCCCGGACTGGGGGAAAACACCTTGTAC. Translation gives CASSPGLGENTLY. The whole CDR3 region reads CASSPGLGENTLYF.

This clone was counted a few times. All gene names here are mouse names. The read finishes 1 residue shy of the CDR3 end, and the germline J gene is used to complete it. V gene TRBV1 combines with J gene TRBJ2-7; 8 bases are a match to TRBD2. Trimming took 1 base from V and 7 from J; bases not matched to a gene: 0. The V gene's germline CDR1 is NSQYPW and CDR2 LRSPGD (reference sequence). The CDR3 sequence is 12 residues long. Incomplete CDR3 DNA: TGCACCTGCAGTGCAGTGGGGGGGGAACAGTAC. Amino acid sequence: CTCSAVGGEQY. The whole CDR3 sequence is CTCSAVGGEQYF.

A note on this clone: Each gene name is a mouse one. The CDR3 end lies 1 residue beyond the end of the read and is filled in from the germline J gene. The rearrangement links TRBV26 to TRBJ1-1, with 8 bases lining up with TRBD1. Germline assignment: CDR1 KGHPV and CDR2 FQNQEV (reference sequence). V gave up 2 bases and J gave up 6 bases; unmatched junction bases: 5. This CDR3 region has 14 residues. CDR3 amino acids: CASSLRTGRAEVFF. The covered CDR3 bases are TGTGCCAGCAGTCTGCGGACAGGGCGGGCAGAAGTCTTC.

About this clone: Germline and genes: mouse. The read stops 1 residue short of the end of the CDR3; the missing end is completed from the germline J gene. The chain links TRBV1 to TRBJ2-7, with 11 bases matching TRBD2. The CDR3 is 14 residues long. Germline V gene sequence: CDR1 NSQYPW, CDR2 LRSPGD (reference sequence). V shed 7 bases, J shed 5 bases, and the junction held 7 bases outside the gene matches. The sequenced part of the CDR3 DNA is TGCACCTGCACTCGGAGGGACTGGGGGAATGAACAGTAC. Its translation is CTCTRRDWGNEQY. The whole CDR3 protein is CTCTRRDWGNEQYF.

As for this clone: The gene names here belong to mouse. With the read ending 1 residue before the CDR3 end, the germline J gene is used to fill in that end. The genes are TRBV1 and TRBJ2-7; D is uncertain. In germline, CDR1 is NSQYPW, CDR2 LRSPGD (reference sequence). The CDR3 loop spans 12 amino acids. V was clipped by 7 bases and J by 9 bases, with 16 bases between them. CDR3 region: CTCTAEGAVQYF. The sequenced part of the CDR3 DNA is TGCACCTGCACCGCAGAGGGAGCAGTACAGTAC.

A note on this clone: Mouse gene names apply. The read is 1 residue too short to cover the CDR3 end, so that end is filled in from the germline J gene. This rearrangement joins TRBV20 to TRBJ1-1, with D tentatively TRBD1 (6 bases). Germline V gene sequence: CDR1 GFQATS, CDR2 STVNSAI. V was cut by 0 bases and J by 1 base, with 12 bases left in between. The CDR3 sequence is 15 residues long. The CDR3 spells CGARDRDRLNTEVFF. CDR3 DNA (partial): TGTGGTGCTAGGGACCGAGACAGGTTGAACACAGAAGTCTTC.

A note on this clone: Any gene name here is a mouse gene name. The read is 1 residue too short to cover the CDR3 end, so that end is filled in from the germline J gene. The rearrangement links TRBV16 to TRBJ2-7, with D perhaps TRBD2 (6 bases). The CDR3 is 11 residues long. Trimming took off 3 bases at V and 7 bases at J, with 7 bases between the two ends. Germline CDR1 reads SGHSA; CDR2 reads FRNQAP. Incomplete CDR3 DNA: TGTGCAAGCAGCTTGGGGGGAGAACAGTAC. The encoded protein is CASSLGGEQY. The full CDR3 is CASSLGGEQYF. Combining the CDR3 with reference TRBV16 and TRBJ2-7 gives the whole variable domain NAGVIQTPRHKVTGKGQEATLWCEPISGHSAVFWYRQTIVQGLEFLTYFRNQAPIDDSGMPKERFSAQMPNQSHSTLKIQSTQPQDSAVYLCASSLGGEQYFGPGTRLTVL.

As regards this clone: Genes and germline are mouse. The CDR3 extends 1 residue past the end of the read, so its final part is completed from the germline J gene. This chain connects TRBV3 to TRBJ2-7; D is possibly TRBD1 (6 bases). The CDR3 is made up of 15 amino acids. Trimming shortened V by 3 bases and J by 2 bases, and 14 bases separated the two germline ends. The germline gives CDR1 SNHLY, CDR2 FYNGKV (reference sequence). CDR3: CASSFAGTRAYEQYF. The CDR3 bases that were read are TGTGCCAGCAGCTTTGCCGGGACAAGGGCCTATGAACAGTAC.

As regards this clone: The gene names here belong to mouse. The sequenced CDR3 bases are TGTGCCAGCACCGGGAAGAGTCAAAACACCTTGTAC. This gives the protein CASTGKSQNTLY. In full, the CDR3 is CASTGKSQNTLYF. This chain links TRBV26 with TRBJ2-4; no definite D call. The sequenced fragment ends 1 residue before the CDR3 boundary, so the rest is inferred from the germline J gene. Germline assignment: CDR1 KGHPV and CDR2 FQNQEV (reference sequence). V lost 7 bases and J 0 bases, leaving 8 bases between the germline ends. The CDR3 extends over 13 amino acids.

To note about this clone: Gene names follow the mouse nomenclature. The CDR3 is CASSWDWGLDTQYF. Partial CDR3 DNA: TGTGCCAGCAGTTGGGACTGGGGGTTAGACACCCAGTAC. The chain has TRBV13-1 and TRBJ2-5; 11 nucleotides align to TRBD2. The read ends 1 residue before the CDR3 terminus; that terminus is restored from the germline J gene. The CDR3 extends over 14 amino acids. The V segment lost 4 bases and the J segment 5 bases; nucleotides outside the gene matches: 3. CDR1 is NSHNY, CDR2 SYGAGN, per germline.